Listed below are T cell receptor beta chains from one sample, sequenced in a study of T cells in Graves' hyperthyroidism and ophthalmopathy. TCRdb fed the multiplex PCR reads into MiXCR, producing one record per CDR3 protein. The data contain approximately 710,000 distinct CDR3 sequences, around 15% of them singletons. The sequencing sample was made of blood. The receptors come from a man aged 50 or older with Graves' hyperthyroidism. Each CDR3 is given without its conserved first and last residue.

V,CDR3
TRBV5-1,ASSLELASTDTQY
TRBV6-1,ASSGPPAIYEQY
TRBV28,ASRIGRSSGNTIY
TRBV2,ASSERAVNQPQH
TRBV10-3,AISAGQISGNTIY
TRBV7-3,ASSLGLGSNTEAF
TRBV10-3,AISGRPDTGELF
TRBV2,ASSGNRASNQPQH
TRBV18,ASSPGQGTDTQY
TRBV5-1,ASSLTSGRKYEQF
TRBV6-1,ASSGFDRPMNTEAF
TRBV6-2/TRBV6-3,ASSWDGNSNQPQH
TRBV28,ASSLVPGPLFYQPQH
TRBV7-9,ASRFTGTRETQY
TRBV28,ASSLGGQNSYEQY
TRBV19,ASSIARGGGYEQY
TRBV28,ASSVGLAGVVTQY
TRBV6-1,ASNPTGAGNTIY
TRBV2,ATQGNSFLPKAEAF
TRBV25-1,ASSVLAGQTQY
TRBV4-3,ASGIRDRGITGELF
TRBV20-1,SAPLRETQY
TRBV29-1,SVPQVHNEQF
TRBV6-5,ASSYSLQQNTEAF
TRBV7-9,ASSGTGAIFDGYT
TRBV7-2,ASRPGQGAVTGELF
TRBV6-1,ASSEEDRNHKNIQY
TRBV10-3,AISESGAGYEQY
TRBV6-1,ASKTGTGATYEQY
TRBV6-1,ASSYPSAGKTQY
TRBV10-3,AISEPSGRVDTQY
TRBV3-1,ASSQASGSSYNEQF
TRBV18,ASSPPLTSGPIRTQY
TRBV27,ASSLRAGMNTEAF
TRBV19,ASRPGRALNTEAF
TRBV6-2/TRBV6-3,ASSPREEQF
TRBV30,AWTVYRSEAF
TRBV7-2,ASRRGAGAQTQY
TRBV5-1,ASSLVGGLTEAF
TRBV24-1,ATSDPRGAGNEQF
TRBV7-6,ASSRTGNTYNEQF
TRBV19,ASTHRGLAGTSTDTQY
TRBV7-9,ASSLERNEQF
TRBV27,ASRLQANPYEQY
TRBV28,ASTSPSSGANVLT
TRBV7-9,ASSSDRDNEAF
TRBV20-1,SARDFRYGGTDYEQY
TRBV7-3,ASSLDGRGSNEQF
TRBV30,AWSSPGVNTGELF
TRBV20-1,SARVTGSYEQY
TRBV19,ASSINREAGANVLT
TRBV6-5,ASSYTSGAHSYNEQF
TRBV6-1,ASTSRDRGHTEAF
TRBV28,ASSSPRGSSGNTIY
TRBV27,ASSLRPRYGYT